This T cell receptor (beta chain) is drawn from a study of Ad26.COV2.S vaccination and SARS-CoV-2 variants. Whole-study context: Recipients of Ad26.COV2.S got it intramuscularly, once or twice 56 days apart.

Some clones are missing from TCRdb's copy, which holds only in-frame ones; the method was immunoSEQ multiplex PCR. Counted here are more than 400,000 clones, about nine tenths occurring once; the ten biggest clones make up under 4.5%. The CDR3 sequence is 14 residues long. Germline CDR1 SGHRS, CDR2 YFSETQ. V trimming: 0 bases; J trimming: 4 bases; junction bases outside the gene matches: 0. The sample's treatment: some 19 received Ad26.COV2.S at low or high dose, single or two shots; five or six received placebo; per-sample allocation not given. The samples were gathered on day 63 after the first injection of vaccine or placebo. An 18-55-year-old adult in Boston served as donor.

The sample consisted of peripheral blood, taken in a trial of Ad26.COV2.S vaccine versus placebo. The clonotype originates from a person aged 18-65 years who received the Ad26.COV2.S COVID-19 vaccine or a placebo. V gene TRBV5-1 combines with J gene TRBJ2-5; TRBD2 matches 10 bases. The CDR3 DNA is TGCGCCAGCAGCTTGGGACTAGCGGGAGAGACCCAGTACTTC. This gives the protein CASSLGLAGETQYF.